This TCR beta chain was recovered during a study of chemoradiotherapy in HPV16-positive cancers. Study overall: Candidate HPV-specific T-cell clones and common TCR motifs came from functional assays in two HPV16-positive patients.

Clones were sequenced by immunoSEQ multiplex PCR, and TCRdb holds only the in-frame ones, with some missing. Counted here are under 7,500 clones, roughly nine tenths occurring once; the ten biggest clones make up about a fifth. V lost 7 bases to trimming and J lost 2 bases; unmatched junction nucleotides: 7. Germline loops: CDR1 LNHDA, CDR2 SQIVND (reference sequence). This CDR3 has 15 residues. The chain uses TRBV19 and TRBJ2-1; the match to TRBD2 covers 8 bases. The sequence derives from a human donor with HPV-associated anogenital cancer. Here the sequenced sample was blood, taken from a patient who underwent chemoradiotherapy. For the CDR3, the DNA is TGTGCCAGTAAGAGCGGGAGTGCAGCCTACAATGAGCAGTTCTTC. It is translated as CASKSGSAAYNEQFF.